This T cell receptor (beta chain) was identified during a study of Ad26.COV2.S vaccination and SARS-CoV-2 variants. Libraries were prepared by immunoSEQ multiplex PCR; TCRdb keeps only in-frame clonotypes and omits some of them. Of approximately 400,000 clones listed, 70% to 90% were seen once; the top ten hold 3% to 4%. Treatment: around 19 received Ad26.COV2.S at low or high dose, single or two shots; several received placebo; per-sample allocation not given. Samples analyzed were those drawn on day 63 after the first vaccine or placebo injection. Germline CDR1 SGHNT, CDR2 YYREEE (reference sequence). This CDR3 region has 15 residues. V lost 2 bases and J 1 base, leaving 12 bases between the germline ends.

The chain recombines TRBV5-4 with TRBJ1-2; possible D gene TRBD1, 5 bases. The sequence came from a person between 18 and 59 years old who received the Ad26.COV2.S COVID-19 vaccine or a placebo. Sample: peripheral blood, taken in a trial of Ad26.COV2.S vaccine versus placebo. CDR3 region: CASSFVIGGNYGYTF. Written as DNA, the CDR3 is TGTGCCAGCAGCTTTGTTATTGGGGGTAACTATGGCTACACCTTC.